A selection of T cell receptor beta chains follows, all from one sample in a study of blood T cell repertoires in COVID-19. The table came from immunoSEQ multiplex PCR; TCRdb's copy has only in-frame clones and leaves some out. This sample has 650,000 to 800,000 clones, with just under 90% found just once. Sequenced: peripheral blood. These receptors came from a woman aged 18-29 years with acute or convalescent COVID-19. Both conserved end residues are part of each CDR3. Fields, in order: clone size, V gene, D gene, J gene, CDR3 length, CDR3 protein, CDR3 DNA. A D gene is named only where the DNA matches it firmly. A clone size is listed for some rows: how often the clone was seen (once, few, many), or a class if it is expanded.

abundance: -; v_gene: TRBV5-4; d_gene: TRBD1; j_gene: TRBJ1-1; len: 16; CDR3aa: CASSLAEGAKGTEAFF; CDR3nt: TGTGCCAGCAGCTTGGCGGAGGGGGCGAAGGGCACTGAAGCTTTCTTT
abundance: -; v_gene: TRBV5-1; d_gene: TRBD1; j_gene: TRBJ1-2; len: 15; CDR3aa: CASSSLDRGLYGYTF; CDR3nt: TGCGCCAGCAGCTCACTGGACAGGGGGTTATATGGCTACACCTTC
abundance: -; v_gene: TRBV29-1; d_gene: TRBD1; j_gene: TRBJ1-5; len: 16; CDR3aa: CSVVLGQGGSNQPQHF; CDR3nt: TGCAGCGTCGTTCTTGGACAGGGCGGTAGCAATCAGCCCCAGCATTTT
abundance: -; v_gene: TRBV12-3/TRBV12-4; d_gene: -; j_gene: TRBJ1-2; len: 13; CDR3aa: CASTSGWGNGYTF; CDR3nt: TGTGCCAGCACTTCAGGGTGGGGTAATGGCTACACCTTC
abundance: -; v_gene: TRBV2; d_gene: -; j_gene: TRBJ1-1; len: 14; CDR3aa: CASSARTEGSEAFF; CDR3nt: TGTGCCAGCAGCGCCCGGACGGAGGGATCTGAAGCTTTCTTT
abundance: -; v_gene: TRBV6-6; d_gene: -; j_gene: TRBJ2-7; len: 16; CDR3aa: CASSYSRGGVGYEQYF; CDR3nt: TGTGCCAGCAGTTACTCGAGGGGAGGCGTGGGCTACGAGCAGTACTTC
abundance: once; v_gene: TRBV30; d_gene: -; j_gene: TRBJ2-7; len: 15; CDR3aa: CAWSVQGLTRGEQYF; CDR3nt: TGTGCCTGGAGTGTACAGGGCCTCACAAGGGGCGAGCAGTACTTC
abundance: -; v_gene: TRBV2; d_gene: -; j_gene: TRBJ2-3; len: 14; CDR3aa: CASSEAPRADTQYF; CDR3nt: TGTGCCAGCAGTGAAGCGCCCAGGGCAGATACGCAGTATTTT
abundance: -; v_gene: TRBV19; d_gene: -; j_gene: TRBJ2-1; len: 16; CDR3aa: CASSIDRVERYNEQFF; CDR3nt: TGTGCCAGTAGTATAGATCGGGTAGAGCGCTACAATGAGCAGTTCTTC
abundance: -; v_gene: TRBV11-2; d_gene: TRBD1; j_gene: TRBJ1-5; len: 15; CDR3aa: CASSLGDSSNQPQHF; CDR3nt: TGTGCCAGCAGCTTGGGGGACAGTAGCAATCAGCCCCAGCATTTT
abundance: once; v_gene: TRBV4-1; d_gene: TRBD1; j_gene: TRBJ1-1; len: 14; CDR3aa: CASSPLPGTDEAFF; CDR3nt: TGCGCCAGCAGCCCCCTCCCTGGGACAGATGAAGCTTTCTTT
abundance: -; v_gene: TRBV9; d_gene: TRBD2; j_gene: TRBJ2-7; len: 16; CDR3aa: CASSPLGGSPALEQYF; CDR3nt: TGTGCCAGCAGCCCCCTCGGCGGGAGCCCCGCGTTAGAGCAGTACTTC
abundance: -; v_gene: TRBV27; d_gene: TRBD1; j_gene: TRBJ1-2; len: 14; CDR3aa: CASSLTGDTGGYTF; CDR3nt: TGTGCCAGCAGTTTGACAGGGGATACGGGTGGCTACACCTTC
abundance: -; v_gene: TRBV14; d_gene: -; j_gene: TRBJ1-1; len: 12; CDR3aa: CASSHRGMMAFF; CDR3nt: TGTGCCAGCAGCCACAGGGGTATGATGGCTTTCTTT
abundance: -; v_gene: TRBV5-4; d_gene: -; j_gene: TRBJ1-2; len: 14; CDR3aa: CASSFLQGGYGYTF; CDR3nt: TGTGCCAGCAGCTTCCTACAGGGTGGTTATGGCTACACCTTC
abundance: -; v_gene: TRBV7-9; d_gene: TRBD1; j_gene: TRBJ1-2; len: 13; CDR3aa: CASSDRGYGGYTF; CDR3nt: TGTGCCAGCAGCGACAGGGGTTACGGGGGCTACACCTTC
abundance: -; v_gene: TRBV12-5; d_gene: -; j_gene: TRBJ1-1; len: 14; CDR3aa: CASGLALRETEAFF; CDR3nt: TGTGCTAGTGGTTTGGCTCTCAGGGAAACTGAAGCTTTCTTT
abundance: -; v_gene: TRBV7-2; d_gene: -; j_gene: TRBJ2-3; len: 13; CDR3aa: CASSFLLAGVPYF; CDR3nt: TGTGCCAGCAGCTTTCTACTAGCAGGTGTGCCGTATTTT
abundance: -; v_gene: TRBV6-4; d_gene: TRBD1; j_gene: TRBJ2-1; len: 16; CDR3aa: CASSALPGTGLNEQFF; CDR3nt: TGTGCCAGCAGTGCCCTTCCCGGGACAGGGTTAAATGAGCAGTTCTTC
abundance: -; v_gene: TRBV7-6; d_gene: TRBD2; j_gene: TRBJ2-1; len: 15; CDR3aa: CASSPRTSGGREQFF; CDR3nt: TGTGCCAGCAGCCCTAGGACTAGCGGGGGGCGGGAGCAGTTCTTC
abundance: -; v_gene: TRBV9; d_gene: TRBD1; j_gene: TRBJ2-1; len: 15; CDR3aa: CASRGTGTASNEQFF; CDR3nt: TGTGCCAGCAGAGGGACAGGGACGGCGAGCAATGAGCAGTTCTTC
abundance: -; v_gene: TRBV9; d_gene: -; j_gene: TRBJ1-1; len: 15; CDR3aa: CASSMSSGSYTEAFF; CDR3nt: TGTGCCAGCAGCATGAGCTCCGGGTCCTACACTGAAGCTTTCTTT
abundance: -; v_gene: TRBV5-6; d_gene: TRBD1; j_gene: TRBJ1-2; len: 14; CDR3aa: CASSIQGAGDGYTF; CDR3nt: TGTGCCAGCAGCATACAGGGGGCAGGGGATGGCTACACCTTC
abundance: -; v_gene: TRBV7-3; d_gene: TRBD1; j_gene: TRBJ2-1; len: 16; CDR3aa: CASSLGYRGQGDEQFF; CDR3nt: TGTGCCAGCAGCTTAGGGTACAGGGGGCAGGGGGATGAGCAGTTCTTC
abundance: -; v_gene: TRBV2; d_gene: TRBD1; j_gene: TRBJ1-1; len: 13; CDR3aa: CASRVFSGQEGFF; CDR3nt: TGTGCCAGCAGGGTATTCTCGGGACAGGAGGGTTTCTTT
abundance: few; v_gene: TRBV5-1; d_gene: TRBD1; j_gene: TRBJ1-2; len: 16; CDR3aa: CASSLDGTEINYGYTF; CDR3nt: TGCGCCAGCAGCTTGGACGGGACAGAGATTAACTATGGCTACACCTTC
abundance: few; v_gene: TRBV4-3; d_gene: -; j_gene: TRBJ2-5; len: 13; CDR3aa: CASSQYMGETQYF; CDR3nt: TGCGCCAGCAGCCAATACATGGGCGAGACCCAGTACTTC
abundance: -; v_gene: TRBV9; d_gene: TRBD2; j_gene: TRBJ2-1; len: 16; CDR3aa: CASSVDSGGSHNEQFF; CDR3nt: TGTGCCAGCAGCGTAGATAGCGGGGGCTCACACAATGAGCAGTTCTTC
abundance: once; v_gene: TRBV20-1; d_gene: -; j_gene: TRBJ1-1; len: 8; CDR3aa: CSANRDFF; CDR3nt: TGCAGTGCTAATCGGGATTTCTTT
abundance: -; v_gene: TRBV5-8; d_gene: -; j_gene: TRBJ1-1; len: 13; CDR3aa: CASSATVNTEAFF; CDR3nt: TGTGCCAGCAGCGCGACAGTGAACACTGAAGCTTTCTTT
abundance: -; v_gene: TRBV7-9; d_gene: TRBD1; j_gene: TRBJ1-4; len: 14; CDR3aa: CASSLTQGNEKLFF; CDR3nt: TGTGCCAGCAGCTTGACACAGGGGAATGAAAAACTGTTTTTT
abundance: -; v_gene: TRBV19; d_gene: -; j_gene: TRBJ1-5; len: 13; CDR3aa: CASSIGGSQPQHF; CDR3nt: TGTGCCAGTAGTATAGGGGGCAGTCAGCCCCAGCATTTT
abundance: -; v_gene: TRBV7-2; d_gene: -; j_gene: TRBJ2-7; len: 14; CDR3aa: CASSLVGFTYEQYF; CDR3nt: TGTGCCAGCAGCTTAGTTGGCTTTACCTACGAGCAGTACTTC
abundance: few; v_gene: TRBV5-1; d_gene: TRBD1; j_gene: TRBJ2-1; len: 16; CDR3aa: CASSLGGGQRYNEQFF; CDR3nt: TGCGCCAGCAGCTTGGGTGGGGGACAGCGATACAATGAGCAGTTCTTC
abundance: -; v_gene: TRBV11-3; d_gene: TRBD2; j_gene: TRBJ2-3; len: 16; CDR3aa: CASSAGTSGVTDTQYF; CDR3nt: TGTGCCAGCAGCGCCGGGACTAGCGGGGTCACAGATACGCAGTATTTT
abundance: -; v_gene: TRBV30; d_gene: TRBD1; j_gene: TRBJ1-2; len: 12; CDR3aa: CAWRVTGEGYTF; CDR3nt: TGTGCCTGGAGGGTTACAGGGGAAGGCTACACCTTC
abundance: -; v_gene: TRBV7-8; d_gene: -; j_gene: TRBJ1-3; len: 12; CDR3aa: CASSAGENTIYF; CDR3nt: TGTGCCAGCAGCGCGGGTGAAAACACCATATATTTT
abundance: -; v_gene: TRBV4-1; d_gene: -; j_gene: TRBJ2-7; len: 17; CDR3aa: CASSPNPPDSSSYEQYF; CDR3nt: TGCGCCAGCAGCCCAAATCCTCCGGACAGCTCCTCCTACGAGCAGTACTTC
abundance: -; v_gene: TRBV10-2; d_gene: TRBD1; j_gene: TRBJ2-5; len: 16; CDR3aa: CASSDPRQGARETQYF; CDR3nt: TGCGCCAGCAGTGACCCCCGACAGGGGGCGCGAGAGACCCAGTACTTC
abundance: once; v_gene: TRBV18; d_gene: -; j_gene: TRBJ2-7; len: 12; CDR3aa: CASSPSSYEQYF; CDR3nt: TGTGCCAGCTCACCGAGCTCCTACGAGCAGTACTTC
abundance: -; v_gene: TRBV5-1; d_gene: TRBD1; j_gene: TRBJ2-3; len: 16; CDR3aa: CASSSYLQGARDTQYF; CDR3nt: TGCGCCAGCAGCTCCTACCTCCAGGGGGCGAGAGATACGCAGTATTTT
abundance: -; v_gene: TRBV5-1; d_gene: TRBD2; j_gene: TRBJ2-5; len: 17; CDR3aa: CASNSRGAGGPEETQYF; CDR3nt: TGCGCCAGCAACTCCCGAGGAGCGGGGGGGCCGGAGGAGACCCAGTACTTC
abundance: -; v_gene: TRBV5-1; d_gene: TRBD2; j_gene: TRBJ2-7; len: 13; CDR3aa: CASSFGGEYEQYF; CDR3nt: TGCGCCAGCAGCTTTGGGGGGGAGTACGAGCAGTACTTC